Listed below are T cell receptor beta chains from one sample, sequenced in a study of T cell responses to AZD1222 COVID-19 vaccine. Method: immunoSEQ multiplex PCR; TCRdb's copy keeps in-frame clones and lacks some. The sample lists tens of thousands of clones; roughly 88% were seen once. This sample comprised peripheral blood, obtained on day 0 of AZD1222 vaccination. The receptors derive from an adult in good health. Both conserved end residues are part of each CDR3. D genes are given only for firm matches. Clone size is stated in some rows and not others, as once, few, many or a class when expanded.

J gene | D gene | V gene | clone size | CDR3 DNA | CDR3 protein
TRBJ2-1 | TRBD1 | TRBV28 | - | TGTGCCAGCAGTCGACGCCGAGACAGGGGAGGTGAGCAGTTCTTC | CASSRRRDRGGEQFF
TRBJ2-1 | - | TRBV6-5 | once | TGTGCCAGCAGTTGGGGGGATGAGCAGTTCTTC | CASSWGDEQFF
TRBJ2-7 | TRBD2 | TRBV2 | once | TGTGCCAGCAGTGAATGGACTAGCGGGATTTCCGAGCAGTACTTC | CASSEWTSGISEQYF
TRBJ2-4 | - | TRBV11-2 | - | TGTGCCAGCAGCTTAAGGAGGGGAGCCAATTTAGCCAAAAACATTCAGTACTTC | CASSLRRGANLAKNIQYF
TRBJ2-2 | - | TRBV24-1 | once | TGTGCCACCAGTGATAGGACAGTACCCACCGGGGAGCTGTTTTTT | CATSDRTVPTGELFF
TRBJ2-1 | TRBD1 | TRBV6-5 | - | TGTGCCAGCAGTAGACAGGGGGGCTCCTACAATGAGCAGTTCTTC | CASSRQGGSYNEQFF
TRBJ1-1 | - | TRBV18 | - | TGTGCCAGCTCACCAAACACGAACACTGAAGCTTTCTTT | CASSPNTNTEAFF
TRBJ2-2 | TRBD2 | TRBV18 | - | TGTGCCAGCTCACGCCGCCGGGGAGCGGGAGAGGACGGGGAGCTGTTTTTT | CASSRRRGAGEDGELFF
TRBJ2-1 | TRBD2 | TRBV27 | - | TGTGCCAGCAGTTTAAAACGCGGGAGTATGTCCTACAATGAGCAGTTCTTC | CASSLKRGSMSYNEQFF
TRBJ1-5 | - | TRBV28 | once | TGTGCCAGCAGTCTGCAGGGTTTTAGGGGGAATAGCAATCAGCCCCAGCATTTT | CASSLQGFRGNSNQPQHF
TRBJ2-2 | TRBD2 | TRBV27 | - | TGTGCCAGCAGTAGACTAGCGAGGAACACCGGGGAGCTGTTTTTT | CASSRLARNTGELFF
TRBJ1-5 | - | TRBV28 | - | TGTGCCAGCAGTTTCGCAGAATCTAATCAGCCCCAGCATTTT | CASSFAESNQPQHF
TRBJ2-1 | - | TRBV2 | - | TGTGCCAGCAGTGACCCCAGGAGCTCCTACAATGAGCAGTTCTTC | CASSDPRSSYNEQFF
TRBJ1-4 | - | TRBV29-1 | - | TGCAGCGTTGCTGCCGTATCCTCTGAAAAACTGTTTTTT | CSVAAVSSEKLFF
TRBJ2-7 | TRBD2 | TRBV7-8 | - | TGTGCCAGCAGCCCCGGGACTAGCGATTCCGAGCAGTACTTC | CASSPGTSDSEQYF
TRBJ1-5 | TRBD1 | TRBV19 | - | TGTGCCAGTATTTCTTCCGGGACAGGGTACCATCAGCCCCAGCATTTT | CASISSGTGYHQPQHF
TRBJ2-7 | - | TRBV6-5 | - | TGTGCCAGCAGTATCACTAGCTCCTACGAGCAGTACTTC | CASSITSSYEQYF
TRBJ1-1 | - | TRBV9 | - | TGTGCCAGCAGCGTGTCACAGAACACTGAAGCTTTCTTT | CASSVSQNTEAFF
TRBJ1-5 | - | TRBV6-2/TRBV6-3 | - | TGTGCCAGCAGTACCGACAGTAGGAGCAATCAGCCCCAGCATTTT | CASSTDSRSNQPQHF
TRBJ2-5 | TRBD2 | TRBV6-2/TRBV6-3 | - | TGTGCCAGCAGTTACTCGGCGGGGGTGGGAGAGACCCAGTACTTC | CASSYSAGVGETQYF
TRBJ1-2 | - | TRBV6-5 | - | TGTGCCAGCAGTTACACTACGGAAGATGGCCACACCTTC | CASSYTTEDGHTF
TRBJ1-1 | - | TRBV18 | - | TGTGCCAGCTCACCAACAGTGGCGAACACTGAAGCTTTCTTT | CASSPTVANTEAFF
TRBJ1-1 | - | TRBV20-1 | - | TGCAGTGCTAGTATCGGGGGCGTGGGGACTGAAGCTTTCTTT | CSASIGGVGTEAFF
TRBJ2-1 | TRBD2 | TRBV2 | - | TGTGCCAGCCTGGGTAGCGGGCCAAAAAATGAGCAGTTCTTC | CASLGSGPKNEQFF
TRBJ2-3 | TRBD2 | TRBV27 | - | TGTGCCAGCAGCTTGCGGGGACTAGCCGGCACAGATACGCAGTATTTT | CASSLRGLAGTDTQYF
TRBJ2-7 | TRBD2 | TRBV6-6 | - | TGTACCAGCAGTTACTTGCCTAGCGGCGCCTACGAGCAGTACTTC | CTSSYLPSGAYEQYF
TRBJ1-2 | TRBD1 | TRBV28 | - | TGTGCCAGCAGTCCCGAGGGACAGGGCGGCTATGGCTACACCTTC | CASSPEGQGGYGYTF
TRBJ1-2 | - | TRBV7-9 | few | TGTGCCAGCAGCTCTGGACAGCCGGGGGACTATGGCTACACCTTC | CASSSGQPGDYGYTF